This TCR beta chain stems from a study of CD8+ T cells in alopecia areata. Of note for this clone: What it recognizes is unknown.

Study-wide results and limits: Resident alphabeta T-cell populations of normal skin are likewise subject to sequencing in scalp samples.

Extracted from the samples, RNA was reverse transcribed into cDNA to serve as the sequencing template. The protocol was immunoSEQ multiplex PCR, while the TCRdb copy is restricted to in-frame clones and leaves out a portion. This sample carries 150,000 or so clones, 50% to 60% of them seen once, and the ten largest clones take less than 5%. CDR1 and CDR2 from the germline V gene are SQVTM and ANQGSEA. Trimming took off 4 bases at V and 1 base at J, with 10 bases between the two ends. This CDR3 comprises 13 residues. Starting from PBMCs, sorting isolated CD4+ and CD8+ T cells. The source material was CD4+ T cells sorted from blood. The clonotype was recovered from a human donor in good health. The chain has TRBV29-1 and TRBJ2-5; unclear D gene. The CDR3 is CSVAGRLQETQYF. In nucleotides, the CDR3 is TGCAGCGTTGCGGGCAGACTCCAAGAGACCCAGTACTTC.